These 19 T cell receptor beta chains came from one sample sequenced in a study of identical twins. TCRdb independently ran MiXCR on the 5' RACE reads; one entry per CDR3 protein. The repertoire has 1.5 million to 2 million distinct CDR3 sequences, about 31% of them found once; the top ten carry around 0.25%. Sequencing input: cord blood. The source of these receptors is a newborn girl in good health.

The chain employs TRBV20-1 and TRBJ2-4; no firm D call. From germline, CDR1 is DFQATT and CDR2 SNEGSKA (reference sequence). V lost 0 bases, J lost 3 bases, and 12 bases lay in between. This CDR3 is built from 15 residues. The CDR3 loop reads CSARDEGLIKNIQYF. In nucleotides, the CDR3 is TGCAGTGCTAGAGATGAAGGGCTGATCAAAAACATTCAGTACTTC.

The V and J genes are TRBV27 and TRBJ2-1, with D perhaps matching TRBD2 (6 bases). V was pared by 10 bases and J by 3 bases, with 16 bases between. Germline values: CDR1 MNHEY, CDR2 SMNVEV (reference sequence). CDR3 length: 14 amino acids. CDR3 coding DNA: TGTGCCACCTCAAAGGGACTCCACTACAATGAGCAGTTCTTC. Translation gives CATSKGLHYNEQFF.

Of note for this clonotype: Relative to the germline gene, one junction end is altered; a read error may explain this. This chain uses TRBV6-1 with TRBJ2-7; D tentatively fits TRBD1 or TRBD2 (6 bases each). The CDR3 extends over 14 amino acids. The germline gives CDR1 MNHNS, CDR2 SASEGT. The CDR3 DNA reads as TGTGCCAGCATAACAGGGAGGAGCTCCTACGAGCGGTACTTC. Translation: CASITGRSSYERYF.

The sample holds a few counts of this clonotype. V is TRBV20-1 and J is TRBJ1-2; D not certain. This CDR3 is built from 15 residues. Trimming took off 1 base at V and 1 base at J, with 13 bases between the two ends. The V gene's germline CDR1 is DFQATT and CDR2 SNEGSKA (reference sequence). The chain's CDR3 is CSARAVGWNNYGYTF. Written as DNA, the CDR3 is TGCAGTGCTAGAGCAGTGGGGTGGAATAACTATGGCTACACCTTC.

The chain uses TRBV9 and TRBJ2-7, with unresolved D. Trimming stripped 0 bases from V and 7 bases from J, with 23 bases between. Per germline, CDR1 SGDLS and CDR2 YYNGEE. The CDR3 contains 17 residues. The CDR3 loop is CASSVASAYSSYNEQYF. CDR3 DNA: TGTGCCAGCAGCGTAGCCTCAGCGTACAGCTCCTACAATGAGCAGTACTTC.

As to this clonotype: Sequence at one end of the junction differs from germline and may be a read error. The J gene is TRBJ2-7, the V gene TRBV28, with 8 positions matching TRBD2. This CDR3 is built from 15 residues. Germline V gives CDR1 MDHEN, CDR2 SYDVKM. The chain's CDR3 is CASSLLAGSSHEQYF. DNA of the CDR3: TGTGCCAGCAGTTTGTTAGCGGGGAGCTCCCACGAGCAGTACTTC. Full variable domain (missing parts from reference TRBV28 and TRBJ2-7): DVKVTQSSRYLVKRTGEKVFLECVQDMDHENMFWYRQDPGLGLRLIYFSYDVKMKEKGDIPEGYSVSREKKERFSLILESASTNQTSMYLCASSLLAGSSHEQYFGPGTRLTVT.

The chain links TRBV5-6 to TRBJ2-1; D perhaps matches TRBD2 (7 bases). The V gene lost 7 bases and the J gene lost 3 bases, with 14 bases spanning the gap. Germline CDR1 is SGHDT and CDR2 is YYEEEE. This CDR3 region has 14 residues. CDR3 bases: TGTGCCAGCTTAAAGGGAGGGGGCTACAATGAGCAGTTCTTC. This translates into CASLKGGGYNEQFF. Drawing the rest from reference TRBV5-6 and TRBJ2-1, the complete variable domain is DAGVTQSPTHLIKTRGQQVTLRCSPKSGHDTVSWYQQALGQGPQFIFQYYEEEERQRGNFPDRFSGHQFPNYSSELNVNALLLGDSALYLCASLKGGGYNEQFFGPGTRLTVL.

The V call is TRBV19, the J call TRBJ2-2; TRBD1 is a possible D gene (6 bases). This CDR3 is built from 15 residues. Between the trimmed V and J ends, which lost 2 bases and 3 bases, there was a span of 10 bases. Germline V lookup: CDR1 LNHDA, CDR2 SQIVND (reference sequence). CDR3 loop: CASSIRQVHTGELFF. As DNA, the CDR3 is TGTGCCAGTAGTATACGACAGGTTCACACCGGGGAGCTGTTTTTT.

The chain carries TRBV28 and TRBJ2-3, with D maybe TRBD1 (5 bases). V dropped 2 bases and J dropped 0 bases, with 15 bases sitting between them. CDR1 and CDR2 from the germline V gene are MDHEN and SYDVKM. The CDR3 sequence is 17 residues long. The CDR3 coding sequence is TGTGCCAGCAGTTTAGGGGCAGGGCTCTCTAGCACAGATACGCAGTATTTT. This translates into CASSLGAGLSSTDTQYF.

The chain links TRBV7-9 to TRBJ2-2; no clear D gene. This CDR3 has 11 residues. Germline V gene sequence: CDR1 SEHNR, CDR2 FQNEAQ (reference sequence). Trimming removed 1 base at V and 9 bases at J, with 3 bases between. CDR3 coding DNA: TGTGCCAGCAGCTTAGAGCGGGAGCTGTTTTTT. Amino acids: CASSLERELFF.

In nucleotides, the CDR3 is TGTGCCAGCAGCTCGTCCGGCCTGCCCCAGCATTTT. Its translation: CASSSSGLPQHF. The rearrangement links TRBV7-2 to TRBJ1-5; D is unresolved. Deletions cut 4 bases from V and 9 bases from J, with 10 bases between. This CDR3 is built from 12 residues. Germline V CDR1 and CDR2: SGHTA, FQGNSA.

The V call is TRBV7-2, the J call TRBJ2-7; D is undetermined. The germline CDR1 and CDR2 sequences are SGHTA and FQGNSA. The CDR3 is 13 residues long. The germline V and J ends were trimmed by 5 bases and 3 bases, with 11 bases remaining between them. CDR3 in amino acids: CASSPHLGYEQYF. CDR3 DNA sequence: TGTGCCAGCAGCCCCCATCTGGGCTACGAGCAGTACTTC.

This sequence joins TRBV6-6 and TRBJ1-4; a possible D gene is TRBD1 (5 bases). The CDR3 is made up of 13 amino acids. The V gene's germline CDR1 is MNHNY and CDR2 SVGAGI (reference sequence). With 5 bases removed from V and 6 bases from J, the gap between germline ends came to 10 bases. CDR3 sequence reads: CASSPQGYEKLFF. The DNA of the CDR3 is TGTGCCAGCAGTCCCCAGGGTTATGAAAAACTGTTTTTT.

The chain joins TRBV19 to TRBJ2-5; D is unresolved. Germline values: CDR1 LNHDA, CDR2 SQIVND (reference sequence). Trimming removed 3 bases from V and 3 bases from J, with 14 bases in between. The CDR3 totals 15 residues. CDR3 sequence reads: CASSMPRHGEETQYF. The CDR3 DNA is TGTGCCAGTAGTATGCCGAGACATGGTGAAGAGACCCAGTACTTC. Full variable domain (outside the CDR3, taken from reference TRBV19 and TRBJ2-5): DGGITQSPKYLFRKEGQNVTLSCEQNLNHDAMYWYRQDPGQGLRLIYYSQIVNDFQKGDIAEGYSVSREKKESFPLTVTSAQKNPTAFYLCASSMPRHGEETQYFGPGTRLLVL.

This clonotype has at least ten counts. The chain links TRBV12-3 or TRBV12-4 to TRBJ1-2; 7 bases fit TRBD1. J gave up 7 bases and V 6 bases, and 11 bases lay outside the gene matches. The CDR3 totals 14 residues. CDR3 protein: CASRRGTDRGGYTF. In DNA, the CDR3 is TGTGCCAGCAGGAGGGGGACAGACAGAGGTGGCTACACCTTC.

With respect to this clonotype: A clone one base away is much larger, so this may be a read error. V usage is TRBV29-1 and J usage is TRBJ2-1; TRBD2 aligns across 7 bases. The CDR3 has 14 amino acids. Germline V CDR1 and CDR2: SQVTM, ANQGSEA. CDR3 protein: CSVPAGSSYNEQSF. The DNA for the CDR3 is TGCAGCGTACCAGCGGGAAGCTCCTACAATGAGCAGTCCTTC.

V is TRBV7-9 and J is TRBJ1-2, with 9 bases fitting TRBD1. Germline V gene data show CDR1 as SEHNR and CDR2 as FQNEAQ (reference sequence). After removal of 5 bases from V and 0 bases from J, the junction contained 10 bases not matched to a gene. The CDR3 is 17 amino acids. CDR3 coding DNA: TGTGCCAGCAGCCCCTCCCGGGACAGGGCCGCTAACTATGGCTACACCTTC. Translated, it gives CASSPSRDRAANYGYTF.

The chain joins TRBV28 to TRBJ2-3; TRBD2 matches 8 bases. V dropped 6 bases and J dropped 6; count of bases not matched to a gene: 14. There are 16 residues in the CDR3. Per germline, CDR1 MDHEN and CDR2 SYDVKM. The CDR3 loop is CASSITGTSLVDTQYF. The CDR3 DNA follows: TGTGCCAGCAGCATCACCGGGACTAGTCTAGTCGATACGCAGTATTTT.

In its sample, this clonotype was seen a few times. This sequence joins TRBV20-1 and TRBJ2-7; D is ambiguous. Germline values: CDR1 DFQATT, CDR2 SNEGSKA (reference sequence). V was trimmed by 6 bases and J by 3 bases, leaving 12 bases between them. The CDR3 spans 12 residues. The CDR3 protein is CSAPTMGYEQYF. As DNA, the CDR3 is TGCAGTGCCCCGACAATGGGCTACGAGCAGTACTTC.